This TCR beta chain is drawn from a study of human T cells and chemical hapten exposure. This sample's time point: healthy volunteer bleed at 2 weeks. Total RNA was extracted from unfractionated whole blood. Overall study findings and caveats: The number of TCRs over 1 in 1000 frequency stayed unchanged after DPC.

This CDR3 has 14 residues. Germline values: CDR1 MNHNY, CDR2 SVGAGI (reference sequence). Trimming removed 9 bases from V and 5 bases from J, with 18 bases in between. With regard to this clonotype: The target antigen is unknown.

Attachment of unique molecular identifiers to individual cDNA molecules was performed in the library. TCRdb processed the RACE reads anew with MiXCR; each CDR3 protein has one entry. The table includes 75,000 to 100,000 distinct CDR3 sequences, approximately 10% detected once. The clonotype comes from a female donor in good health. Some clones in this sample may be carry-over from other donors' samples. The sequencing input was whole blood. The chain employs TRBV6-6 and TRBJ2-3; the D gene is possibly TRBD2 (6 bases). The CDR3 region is CARPGLTYGDTQYF. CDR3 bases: TGTGCCAGGCCGGGACTGACGTATGGAGATACGCAGTATTTT.